Listed below are T cell receptor beta chains from one sample, sequenced in a study of CD8 T cells in Susac syndrome. TCRdb fed the immunoSEQ multiplex PCR reads into MiXCR, producing one record per CDR3 protein. The sample has about 210,000 distinct CDR3 sequences; 93% are singletons. The sample comprised CD4+ T cells from PBMCs. The origin of the receptors is a human donor in good health. Both conserved end residues are part of each CDR3. A D gene is named only where the DNA matches it firmly.

V gene	D gene	J gene	CDR3 protein
TRBV29-1	-	TRBJ1-1	CSVTEGTVNTEAFF
TRBV3-1	-	TRBJ1-5	CASSQGEQPQHF
TRBV7-9	TRBD2	TRBJ2-1	CASTGGVRKGSYNEQFF
TRBV3-1	-	TRBJ1-5	CASSQDGPQHF
TRBV28	TRBD1	TRBJ1-2	CASSFSQGAGYGYTF
TRBV3-1	-	TRBJ1-5	CASSPSLSLGPQHF
TRBV4-1	-	TRBJ1-5	CASSPGAGSGPNQPQHF
TRBV6-2/TRBV6-3	-	TRBJ1-2	CASSLDINYGYTF
TRBV7-7	-	TRBJ2-1	CACPPEYNEQFF
TRBV29-1	-	TRBJ2-1	CSAFRAGLNNEQFF
TRBV20-1	-	TRBJ2-1	CSAAYEGPGTTSEQFF
TRBV9	-	TRBJ2-1	CASSGFQWGNEQFF
TRBV6-5	-	TRBJ1-1	CASRAPGANTEAFF
TRBV7-3	TRBD2	TRBJ2-1	CASSRIAGGPRNEQFF
TRBV7-2	-	TRBJ1-5	CASSLGGKSSPQHF
TRBV20-1	-	TRBJ1-1	CSARQNKRDTEAFF
TRBV3-1	-	TRBJ2-7	CASSLRGTYEQYF
TRBV19	TRBD1	TRBJ1-6	CASSATTGLQSPLHF
TRBV19	-	TRBJ1-2	CASSIRGAHGYTF
TRBV20-1	-	TRBJ1-6	CSARDQDPYNSPLHF
TRBV4-1	-	TRBJ2-5	CASSQVVTYTQYF
TRBV6-2/TRBV6-3	-	TRBJ2-7	CASRRSGTASYEQYF
TRBV10-3	TRBD2	TRBJ2-3	CAIRKSGVSTDTQYF
TRBV11-2	-	TRBJ1-1	CASSSLLNTEAFF
TRBV27	-	TRBJ2-5	CASSSHPVGTQYF
TRBV6-6	TRBD1	TRBJ2-5	CASLGQQGAETQYF
TRBV7-2	-	TRBJ2-5	CASSNRMGGTETQYF
TRBV6-5	-	TRBJ1-5	CASSYSWEGNQPQHF
TRBV27	-	TRBJ2-1	CASSFLASKNEQFF
TRBV7-2	-	TRBJ2-1	CASSSPRGDLPYNEQFF
TRBV29-1	-	TRBJ2-3	CSVEQGSDTQYF
TRBV4-1	-	TRBJ2-2	CASSPWMQGQGTGELFF
TRBV20-1	-	TRBJ1-2	CSARVLSGDYGYTF
TRBV5-1	TRBD1	TRBJ2-5	CASSPGQGVETQYF
TRBV20-1	-	TRBJ2-2	CSASTPTRNTGELFF
TRBV20-1	TRBD1	TRBJ1-2	CSARVDPGTGGANYGYTF
TRBV6-4	-	TRBJ2-2	CASSVETSGELFF
TRBV15	-	TRBJ1-1	CATSSSRTEAFF
TRBV28	-	TRBJ1-2	CASRDGIRYGYTF
TRBV5-1	-	TRBJ1-1	CATTQGPTWDTEAFF
TRBV19	TRBD1	TRBJ2-5	CASRGTGAYQETQYF